The 12 T cell receptor beta chains presented below share a single source sample, sequenced in a study of beta chain features in type 1 diabetes. Isolated RNA was reverse transcribed in full, so expressed TCRB transcripts were sequenced. The repertoire was sequenced with immunoSEQ multiplex PCR; TCRdb's copy has only in-frame clones and lacks some. The table has 38,000 or so clones, roughly two thirds seen once. Sequencing used Tregs from blood. Source of these receptors: a woman in her twenties or thirties in good health.

The CDR3 DNA is TGTGCCAGCAGCCAAGTAGTTACAGAGACCCAGTACTTC. Protein sequence: CASSQVVTETQYF. This chain uses TRBV14 with TRBJ2-5; D ambiguous. This CDR3 has 13 residues. Germline V lookup: CDR1 SGHDN, CDR2 FVKESK. V gave up 1 base and J gave up 4 bases, with 7 bases separating them.

This chain joins TRBV5-4 and TRBJ2-3; 8 nucleotides align to TRBD2. CDR1 is SGHNT, CDR2 YYREEE, per germline (reference sequence). V lost 4 bases, J lost 6 bases, and 16 bases stayed unmatched. This CDR3 region has 17 residues. Here the CDR3 DNA reads TGTGCCAGCAGCCGTAACCCTAGCGGGCAACGGTTGGATACGCAGTATTTT. It encodes CASSRNPSGQRLDTQYF. The full variable domain, completed using reference TRBV5-4 and TRBJ2-3, is ETGVTQSPTHLIKTRGQQVTLRCSSQSGHNTVSWYQQALGQGPQFIFQYYREEENGRGNFPPRFSGLQFPNYSSELNVNALELDDSALYLCASSRNPSGQRLDTQYFGPGTRLTVL.

This clone was seen only a few times. This chain joins TRBV5-1 and TRBJ2-7; 7 bases fit TRBD1. The J segment lost 0 bases and the V segment lost 4 bases, leaving 7 bases of the junction unmatched. Looked up from germline, CDR1 is SGHRS and CDR2 is YFSETQ. This CDR3 spans 15 amino acids. This chain's CDR3 is CASSQDTGDSYEQYF. The DNA for the CDR3 is TGCGCCAGCAGCCAAGATACAGGGGACTCCTACGAGCAGTACTTC.

The chain is built from TRBV2 and TRBJ1-1, with D possibly matching TRBD1 (5 bases). The CDR3 runs 13 residues. Germline-derived CDR1 and CDR2 are SNHLY and FYNNEI. V gave up 5 bases and J gave up 1 base, with 8 bases separating them. This CDR3 is CASSITGNTEAFF. In DNA, the CDR3 is TGTGCCAGCAGTATAACAGGGAACACTGAAGCTTTCTTT.

The gene calls are TRBV7-6 and TRBJ1-1; the match to TRBD1 covers 9 bases. V lost 4 bases to trimming and J lost 4 bases; unmatched junction nucleotides: 1. Germline CDR1 SGHVS, CDR2 FNYEAQ. This CDR3 is built from 13 residues. CDR3 sequence: CASSSDRGTEAFF. The CDR3 DNA reads TGTGCCAGCAGCTCGGACAGGGGCACTGAAGCTTTCTTT.

The CDR3 reads CASSLKRGIPLYEQYF. CDR3 DNA sequence: TGTGCCAGCAGCTTGAAGCGGGGGATACCCCTATACGAGCAGTACTTC. The chain links TRBV5-8 to TRBJ2-7, with TRBD2 matching over 8 bases. V trimming: 1 base; J trimming: 4 bases; junction bases outside the gene matches: 10. Germline V gene sequence: CDR1 SGHTS, CDR2 YDEGEE. The CDR3 runs to 16 residues. Based on the CDR3 plus reference TRBV5-8 and TRBJ2-7, the full variable domain is EAGVTQSPTHLIKTRGQQATLRCSPISGHTSVYWYQQALGLGLQFLLWYDEGEERNRGNFPPRFSGRQFPNYSSELNVNALELEDSALYLCASSLKRGIPLYEQYFGPGTRLTVT.

This clone is deemed medium-sized. The V call is TRBV6-6, the J call TRBJ2-1; TRBD2 matches at 8 bases. The V gene end was trimmed by 6 bases and the J gene end by 1 base; junction bases not matched to a gene: 8. The CDR3 has 16 amino acids. The germline V gene encodes CDR1 MNHNY and CDR2 SVGAGI (reference sequence). CDR3 residues: CASSPTLAGSYNEQFF. CDR3 nucleotide sequence: TGTGCCAGCAGCCCCACTCTAGCGGGTTCCTACAATGAGCAGTTCTTC.

The gene calls are TRBV14 and TRBJ1-5; D ambiguous. The ends were cut back, 1 base at V and 0 bases at J, with 7 bases in the middle. The CDR3 spans 15 residues. Germline values: CDR1 SGHDN, CDR2 FVKESK. DNA of the CDR3: TGTGCCAGCAGCCAAGCTGTGTATAGCAATCAGCCCCAGCATTTT. Translating gives CASSQAVYSNQPQHF. The full variable domain, completed using reference TRBV14 and TRBJ1-5, is EAGVTQFPSHSVIEKGQTVTLRCDPISGHDNLYWYRRVMGKEIKFLLHFVKESKQDESGMPNNRFLAERTGGTYSTLKVQPAELEDSGVYFCASSQAVYSNQPQHFGDGTRLSIL.

The CDR3 sequence: CASSPRREGNQPQHF. In DNA, the CDR3 is TGTGCCAGCAGCCCTCGACGGGAGGGTAATCAGCCCCAGCATTTT. The chain employs TRBV4-2 and TRBJ1-5; the D is unclear. Germline CDR1 and CDR2: LGHNA and YNFKEQ. V was pared by 4 bases and J by 4 bases, with 14 bases between. The CDR3 extends over 15 amino acids.

The V call is TRBV6-6, the J call TRBJ2-1, with TRBD2 matching 13 bases. In germline, CDR1 is MNHNY, CDR2 SVGAGI (reference sequence). The CDR3 contains 15 residues. J gave up 7 bases and V 5 bases, and 5 bases lay outside the gene matches. The CDR3 is CASSPLGLAGNEQFF. The CDR3 DNA reads as TGTGCCAGCAGTCCCTTGGGACTAGCGGGAAATGAGCAGTTCTTC.

V usage is TRBV7-8 and J usage is TRBJ1-2; D gene unclear. This CDR3 is 15 amino acids long. Trimming stripped 4 bases from V and 7 bases from J, with 19 bases between. Germline V gene lookup returns CDR1 SGHVS and CDR2 FQNEAQ. CDR3 protein: CASSSRGLFNGGYTF. The CDR3 DNA follows: TGTGCCAGCAGCTCTAGAGGGCTCTTTAATGGTGGCTACACCTTC.

V gene TRBV5-1 combines with J gene TRBJ2-7, with TRBD2 identical over 8 bases. J was trimmed by 0 bases and V by 2 bases; bases with no gene match: 1. The CDR3 covers 14 residues. Germline CDR1 SGHRS, CDR2 YFSETQ. The CDR3 loop reads CASSFTSGSYEQYF. The CDR3 region has the DNA TGCGCCAGCAGCTTCACTAGCGGCTCCTACGAGCAGTACTTC.